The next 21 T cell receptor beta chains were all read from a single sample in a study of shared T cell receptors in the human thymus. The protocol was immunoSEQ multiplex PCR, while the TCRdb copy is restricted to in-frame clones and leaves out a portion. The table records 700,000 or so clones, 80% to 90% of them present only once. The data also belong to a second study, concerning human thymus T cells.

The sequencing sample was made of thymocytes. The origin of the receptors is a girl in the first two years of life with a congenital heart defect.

CDR3 sequence reads: CSSDRLRGYTF. CDR3 coding DNA: TGCAGCTCGGACAGGCTCCGTGGCTACACCTTC. This chain uses TRBV29-1 with TRBJ1-2, with 7 nucleotides matching TRBD1. CDR1 is SQVTM and CDR2 is ANQGSEA in the germline V gene. Trimming at V came to 8 bases and at J to 7 bases, leaving 7 bases not matched to a gene. The CDR3 has 11 residues.

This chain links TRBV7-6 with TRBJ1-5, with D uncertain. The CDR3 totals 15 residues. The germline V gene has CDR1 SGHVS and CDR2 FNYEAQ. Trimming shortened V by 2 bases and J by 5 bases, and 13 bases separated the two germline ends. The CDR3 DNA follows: TGTGCCAGCAGCTTAAAGGACGGGAAAGATCAGCCCCAGCATTTT. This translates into CASSLKDGKDQPQHF.

In nucleotides, the CDR3 is TGTGCCAGCAGCCAAGATTTCGGACAGAACTATGGCTACACCTTC. Translation gives CASSQDFGQNYGYTF. The chain employs TRBV4-2 and TRBJ1-2; tentatively, D is TRBD1 (6 bases). The CDR3 extends over 15 amino acids. Germline V gene lookup returns CDR1 LGHNA and CDR2 YNFKEQ. The V gene lost 0 bases and the J gene lost 2 bases, with 10 bases spanning the gap.

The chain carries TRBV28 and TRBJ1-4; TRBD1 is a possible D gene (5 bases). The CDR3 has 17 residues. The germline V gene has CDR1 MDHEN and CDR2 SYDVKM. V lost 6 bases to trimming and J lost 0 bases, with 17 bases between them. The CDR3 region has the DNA TGTGCCAGCAGCCAGAAAAGGTCGACAGCAACTAATGAAAAACTGTTTTTT. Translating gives CASSQKRSTATNEKLFF.

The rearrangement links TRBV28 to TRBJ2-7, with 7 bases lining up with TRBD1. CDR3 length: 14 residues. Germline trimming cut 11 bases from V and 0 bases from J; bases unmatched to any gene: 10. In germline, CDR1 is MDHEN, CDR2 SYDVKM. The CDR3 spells CAGSPGTASYEQYF. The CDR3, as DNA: TGTGCCGGTTCGCCCGGGACAGCCTCCTACGAGCAGTACTTC.

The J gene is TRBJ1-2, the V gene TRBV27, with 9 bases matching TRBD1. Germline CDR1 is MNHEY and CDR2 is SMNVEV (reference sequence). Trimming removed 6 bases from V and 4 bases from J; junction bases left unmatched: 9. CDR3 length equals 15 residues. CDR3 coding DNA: TGTGCCAGCAGCTTCGACAGGGGGGGAATCTATGGCTACACCTTC. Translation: CASSFDRGGIYGYTF.

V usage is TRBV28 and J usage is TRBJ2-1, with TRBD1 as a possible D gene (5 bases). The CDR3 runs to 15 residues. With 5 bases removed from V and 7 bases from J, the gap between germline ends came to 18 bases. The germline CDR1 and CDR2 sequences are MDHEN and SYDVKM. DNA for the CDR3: TGTGCCAGCAGTCCTCAACCCCGACAGATGAATGAGCAGTTCTTC. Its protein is CASSPQPRQMNEQFF. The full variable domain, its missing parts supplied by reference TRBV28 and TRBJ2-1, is DVKVTQSSRYLVKRTGEKVFLECVQDMDHENMFWYRQDPGLGLRLIYFSYDVKMKEKGDIPEGYSVSREKKERFSLILESASTNQTSMYLCASSPQPRQMNEQFFGPGTRLTVL.

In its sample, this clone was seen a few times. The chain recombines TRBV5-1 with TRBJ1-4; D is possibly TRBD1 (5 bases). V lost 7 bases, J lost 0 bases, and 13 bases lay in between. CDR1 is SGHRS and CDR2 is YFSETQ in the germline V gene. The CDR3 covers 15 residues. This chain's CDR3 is CASRRWGATNEKLFF. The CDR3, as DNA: TGCGCCAGCCGGCGGTGGGGGGCAACTAATGAAAAACTGTTTTTT.

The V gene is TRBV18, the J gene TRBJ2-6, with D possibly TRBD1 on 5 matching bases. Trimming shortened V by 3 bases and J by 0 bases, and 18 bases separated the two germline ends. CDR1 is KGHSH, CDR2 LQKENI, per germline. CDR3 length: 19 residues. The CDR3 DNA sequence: TGTGCCAGCTCACCCGAGGCAGGGAAGGGCCTCTCTGGGGCCAACGTCCTGACTTTC. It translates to CASSPEAGKGLSGANVLTF.

Here the CDR3 DNA reads TGTGCCAGCACCGGCGAGACGGGTGAAGCTTTCTTT. This sequence encodes CASTGETGEAFF. This chain connects TRBV28 to TRBJ1-1, with unresolved D. Germline CDR1 and CDR2: MDHEN and SYDVKM. V gave up 7 bases and J gave up 7 bases, with 13 bases separating them. The CDR3 has 12 amino acids.

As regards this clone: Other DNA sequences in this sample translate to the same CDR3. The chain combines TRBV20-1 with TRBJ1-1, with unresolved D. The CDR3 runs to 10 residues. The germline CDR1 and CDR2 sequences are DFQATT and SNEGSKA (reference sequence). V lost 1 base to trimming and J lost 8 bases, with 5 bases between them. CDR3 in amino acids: CSARAREAFF. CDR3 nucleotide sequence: TGCAGTGCTAGAGCGCGAGAAGCTTTCTTT.

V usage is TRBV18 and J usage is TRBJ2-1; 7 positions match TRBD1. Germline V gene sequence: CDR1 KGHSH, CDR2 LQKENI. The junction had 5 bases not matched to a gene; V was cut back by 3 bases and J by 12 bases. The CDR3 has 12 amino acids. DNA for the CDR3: TGTGCCAGCTCACCCGACAGGGTGAGGCAGTTCTTC. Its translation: CASSPDRVRQFF.

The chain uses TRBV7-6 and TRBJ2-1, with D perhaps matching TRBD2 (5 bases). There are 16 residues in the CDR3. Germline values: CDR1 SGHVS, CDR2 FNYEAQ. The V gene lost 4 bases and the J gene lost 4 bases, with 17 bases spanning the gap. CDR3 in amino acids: CASSSSSVKTYNEQFF. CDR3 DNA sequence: TGTGCCAGCAGCTCTAGTAGCGTCAAGACTTACAATGAGCAGTTCTTC.

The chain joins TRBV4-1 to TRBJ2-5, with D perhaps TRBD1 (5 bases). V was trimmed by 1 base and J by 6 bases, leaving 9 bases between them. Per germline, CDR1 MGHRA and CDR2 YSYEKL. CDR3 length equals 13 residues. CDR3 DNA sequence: TGCGCCAGCAGCCAAGGGACATTTCAGACCCAGTACTTC. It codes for CASSQGTFQTQYF.

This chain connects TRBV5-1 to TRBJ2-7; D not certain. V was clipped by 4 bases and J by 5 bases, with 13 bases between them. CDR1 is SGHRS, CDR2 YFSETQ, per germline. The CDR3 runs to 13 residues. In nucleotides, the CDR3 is TGCGCCAGCAGCCAGAACGGGTCCCACGAGCAGTACTTC. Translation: CASSQNGSHEQYF.

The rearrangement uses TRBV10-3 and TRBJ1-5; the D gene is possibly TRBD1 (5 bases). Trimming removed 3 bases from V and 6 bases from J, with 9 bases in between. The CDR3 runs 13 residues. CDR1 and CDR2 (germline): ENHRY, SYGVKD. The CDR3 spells CAISEPGGQPQHF. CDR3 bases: TGTGCCATCAGTGAACCCGGGGGTCAGCCCCAGCATTTT.

The CDR3: CASGPGSSNEQFF. The DNA of the CDR3 is TGTGCTAGTGGTCCAGGATCTTCCAATGAGCAGTTCTTC. This chain joins TRBV12-5 and TRBJ2-1; D is uncertain. The CDR3 length is 13 residues. V was shortened by 5 bases and J by 6 bases, with 11 bases between the two germline ends. Germline loops: CDR1 LGHNT, CDR2 FRNRAP.

CDR3: CASSLGTRGRAEAFF. CDR3 nucleotide sequence: TGTGCCAGCAGCTTGGGGACAAGAGGGAGGGCTGAAGCTTTCTTT. The V call is TRBV5-4, the J call TRBJ1-1; a weak D match, TRBD1 (5 bases). This CDR3 comprises 15 residues. Deletions cut 0 bases from V and 6 bases from J, with 15 bases between. Germline lookup yields CDR1 SGHNT and CDR2 YYREEE (reference sequence).

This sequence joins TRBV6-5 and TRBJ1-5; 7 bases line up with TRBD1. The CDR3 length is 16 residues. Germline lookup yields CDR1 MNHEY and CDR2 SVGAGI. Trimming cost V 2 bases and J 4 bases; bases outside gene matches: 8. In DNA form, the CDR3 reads TGTGCCAGCAGTTACCAACGACAGGGAAAGAATCAGCCCCAGCATTTT. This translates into CASSYQRQGKNQPQHF.

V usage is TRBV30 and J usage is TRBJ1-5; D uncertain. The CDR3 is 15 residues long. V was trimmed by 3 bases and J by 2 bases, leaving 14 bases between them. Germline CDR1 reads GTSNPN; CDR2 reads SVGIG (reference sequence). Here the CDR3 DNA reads TGTGCCTGGAGCCCGAGGATCGGGGGCAATCAGCCCCAGCATTTT. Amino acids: CAWSPRIGGNQPQHF.

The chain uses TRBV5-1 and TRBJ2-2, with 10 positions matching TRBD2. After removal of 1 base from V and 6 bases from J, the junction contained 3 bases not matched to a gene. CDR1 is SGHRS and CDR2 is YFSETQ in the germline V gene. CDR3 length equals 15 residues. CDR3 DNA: TGCGCCAGCAGCTTGAGAGCGGGGGGGCCCGGGGAGCTGTTTTTT. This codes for CASSLRAGGPGELFF.